The present entry profiles one T cell receptor (beta chain) with its context. This specimen belongs to a study of blood T cell repertoires in COVID-19. Looking at the study overall: From the United States, Italy and Spain came samples of acute and convalescent COVID-19. T cells, B-cell-depleted T cells, or PBMCs provided the cDNA or gDNA that served as material.

The CDR3 length is 15 residues. Germline CDR1 and CDR2: GTSNPN and SVGIG (reference sequence). The V and J ends lost 1 base and 6 bases, in that order; junction bases with no gene match: 7. The authors' processing: Amplification with reference gene primers provided the estimates of nucleated cell counts. Sequencing used immunoSEQ multiplex PCR; TCRdb keeps in-frame clones, though not all of them. V, J and clone size are those of that table, while D and trimming were read from the DNA. The sample lists 130,000 to 150,000 clones; approximately 79% were seen once. The V gene is TRBV30, the J gene TRBJ2-3; 10 bases are shared with TRBD1. Sequencing was performed on peripheral blood. The sequence derives from a man between 60 and 75 years old with acute or convalescent COVID-19. The DNA of the CDR3 is TGTGCCTGGAGTGCTGGGACAGGGGTAGTCGATACGCAGTATTTT. Amino acid sequence: CAWSAGTGVVDTQYF.